One and the same sample provided the 17 T cell receptor beta chains below, sequenced in a study of beta chain features in type 1 diabetes (dated by TCRdb to 2017 to 2018). Library construction relied on the immunoSEQ multiplex PCR assay. The entire amount of isolated RNA was reverse transcribed using the High Capacity cDNA Reverse Transcription Kit, so the sequenced TCRB transcripts were expressed ones. TCRdb mirrors the immuneACCESS table, restricted to in-frame sequences. Some clones are absent from its copies; in checked studies, under half trace to an unresolved V gene, and the reason for the others is unknown. The sample profile shows around 350,000 clones; roughly 12% of them were found once. Less than 0.02% of the sample rests with the top ten. The specimen sequenced was naive CD4+ T cells from blood. The cell subset or site label, as the study defines it: true naive CD4+ T cells. Every receptor here comes from a man between 18 and 35 years old in good health.

The chain links TRBV7-9 to TRBJ1-2; perhaps TRBD1 as D (5 bases). This CDR3 spans 14 amino acids. Trimming pared 5 bases from V and 6 bases from J, leaving 16 bases between. Germline V gene sequence: CDR1 SEHNR, CDR2 FQNEAQ (reference sequence). CDR3 DNA: TGTGCCAGCAGCCAATCTGCGACAGCGCATGGCTACACCTTC. Its translation is CASSQSATAHGYTF. The variable domain in full, completed from reference TRBV7-9 and TRBJ1-2, reads DTGVSQNPRHKITKRGQNVTFRCDPISEHNRLYWYRQTLGQGPEFLTYFQNEAQLEKSRLLSDRFSAERPKGSFSTLEIQRTEQGDSAMYLCASSQSATAHGYTFGSGTRLTVV.

The rearrangement uses TRBV6-4 and TRBJ1-2; tentative D call: TRBD1 (5 bases). In germline, CDR1 is MRHNA, CDR2 SNTAGT. The CDR3 has 13 residues. Trimming left V 3 bases short and J 4 bases short, with 9 bases between. The CDR3, as DNA: TGTGCCAGCAGTGATTCGGGGGTCTATGGCTACACCTTC. Translated, it gives CASSDSGVYGYTF.

This chain links TRBV2 with TRBJ2-2, with a weak D call TRBD2 (7 bases). Germline CDR1 is SNHLY and CDR2 is FYNNEI. Trimming left V 5 bases short and J 4 bases short, with 17 bases between. CDR3 length: 16 residues. The CDR3 DNA is TGTGCCAGCAGTTGGGTCGCGGGGGCCCGCACCGGGGAGCTGTTTTTT. Its translation is CASSWVAGARTGELFF.

The rearrangement joins TRBV6-6 to TRBJ1-2; D not certain. Per the germline V gene, CDR1 is MNHNY and CDR2 is SVGAGI (reference sequence). The ends were cut back, 5 bases at V and 11 bases at J, with 15 bases in the middle. The CDR3 spans 12 residues. CDR3 sequence (DNA): TGTGCCAGCAGTGAGGGCCTTGAAATTTACACCTTC. Translating it yields CASSEGLEIYTF.

The rearrangement uses TRBV6-6 and TRBJ1-2; D is ambiguous. The CDR3 spans 15 residues. The germline V gene encodes CDR1 MNHNY and CDR2 SVGAGI (reference sequence). V was clipped by 0 bases and J by 3 bases, with 11 bases between them. The CDR3: CASSYSQEGDYGYTF. The CDR3 DNA reads TGTGCCAGCAGTTACTCTCAGGAGGGTGACTATGGCTACACCTTC.

CDR3 loop: CASSIGLEVTEAFF. As DNA, the CDR3 is TGTGCCAGTAGTATCGGACTCGAGGTCACTGAAGCTTTCTTT. V is TRBV19 and J is TRBJ1-1; no clear D. Germline V CDR1 and CDR2: LNHDA, SQIVND (reference sequence). V was pared by 3 bases and J by 4 bases, with 12 bases between. The CDR3 is 14 amino acids. The full variable domain, with the rest looked up from reference TRBV19 and TRBJ1-1, is DGGITQSPKYLFRKEGQNVTLSCEQNLNHDAMYWYRQDPGQGLRLIYYSQIVNDFQKGDIAEGYSVSREKKESFPLTVTSAQKNPTAFYLCASSIGLEVTEAFFGQGTRLTVV.

This rearrangement joins TRBV9 to TRBJ2-1; 7 bases fit TRBD1. The V gene end was trimmed by 3 bases and the J gene end by 6 bases; junction bases not matched to a gene: 9. Per germline, CDR1 SGDLS and CDR2 YYNGEE. The CDR3 sequence is 15 residues long. The CDR3 reads CASSGRTGRGNEQFF. CDR3 DNA sequence: TGTGCCAGCAGCGGGAGGACAGGACGAGGCAATGAGCAGTTCTTC.

This chain links TRBV15 with TRBJ1-4, with D perhaps matching TRBD1 (5 bases). Germline CDR1 and CDR2: LNHNV and YYDKDF (reference sequence). CDR3 length: 15 amino acids. The germline V and J ends were trimmed by 0 bases and 8 bases, with 13 bases remaining between them. This CDR3 reads CATSRDPGRDEKLFF. CDR3 in DNA: TGTGCCACCAGCAGAGATCCAGGGAGGGACGAAAAACTGTTTTTT.

The chain couples TRBV30 to TRBJ2-5, with D unresolved. The ends were cut back, 2 bases at V and 0 bases at J, with 13 bases in the middle. CDR3 length: 15 residues. CDR1 is GTSNPN and CDR2 is SVGIG in the germline V gene (reference sequence). The CDR3 nucleotides are TGTGCCTGGAGTCGATTTACGCGGTACCAAGAGACCCAGTACTTC. Protein sequence: CAWSRFTRYQETQYF.

This clone has only a few counts. V is TRBV18 and J is TRBJ2-5; D perhaps matches TRBD2 (6 bases). This CDR3 region has 13 residues. V was trimmed by 3 bases and J by 7 bases, leaving 12 bases between them. CDR1 KGHSH and CDR2 LQKENI come from the germline V gene. CDR3 residues: CASSPEGLRTQYF. DNA for the CDR3: TGTGCCAGCTCACCGGAGGGGTTGCGGACCCAGTACTTC.

This chain uses TRBV30 with TRBJ1-2, with no clear D. Per the germline V gene, CDR1 is GTSNPN and CDR2 is SVGIG (reference sequence). This CDR3 spans 14 amino acids. Trimming took off 1 base at V and 4 bases at J, with 13 bases between the two ends. The DNA of the CDR3 is TGTGCCTGGAGTGGTAGGAGGGAAAGCTATGGCTACACCTTC. Protein: CAWSGRRESYGYTF. Looking up the rest from reference TRBV30 and TRBJ1-2 gives the full variable domain: SQTIHQWPATLVQPVGSPLSLECTVEGTSNPNLYWYRQAAGRGLQLLFYSVGIGQISSEVPQNLSASRPQDRQFILSSKKLLLSDSGFYLCAWSGRRESYGYTFGSGTRLTVV.

This clone came up a few times. The chain employs TRBV7-3 and TRBJ2-1; TRBD1 matches at 9 bases. CDR3 length equals 15 residues. Germline CDR1 and CDR2: SGHTA and FQGTGA. The J segment lost 4 bases and the V segment lost 5 bases, leaving 6 bases of the junction unmatched. CDR3 DNA: TGTGCCAGCAGCAAACAGGGGGCGCGATACAATGAGCAGTTCTTC. This gives the protein CASSKQGARYNEQFF.

This clone has more than one count but fewer than ten. The chain is built from TRBV11-3 and TRBJ2-6; TRBD2 matches at 10 bases. Germline V gene lookup returns CDR1 SGHNT and CDR2 YENEEA. This CDR3 has 18 residues. The J segment lost 2 bases and the V segment lost 3 bases, leaving 7 bases of the junction unmatched. The CDR3 is CASSLGLAGVTGANVLTF. CDR3 DNA: TGTGCCAGCAGCTTGGGGCTAGCGGGAGTTACTGGGGCCAACGTCCTGACTTTC.

The genes are TRBV28 and TRBJ2-3; 9 bases match TRBD2. Germline trimming cut 6 bases from V and 4 bases from J; bases unmatched to any gene: 17. This CDR3 comprises 18 residues. The V gene's germline CDR1 is MDHEN and CDR2 SYDVKM. DNA of the CDR3: TGTGCCAGCAGCCGCAGACTAGCGGCAACCTCCCGGGCAGATACGCAGTATTTT. This codes for CASSRRLAATSRADTQYF. The full variable domain, rest sourced from reference TRBV28 and TRBJ2-3, is DVKVTQSSRYLVKRTGEKVFLECVQDMDHENMFWYRQDPGLGLRLIYFSYDVKMKEKGDIPEGYSVSREKKERFSLILESASTNQTSMYLCASSRRLAATSRADTQYFGPGTRLTVL.

The chain couples TRBV28 to TRBJ2-7; 7 positions match TRBD1. This CDR3 is 15 amino acids long. V gave up 5 bases and J gave up 0 bases; unmatched junction bases: 7. CDR1 and CDR2 (germline): MDHEN, SYDVKM. This chain's CDR3 is CASSTLGQTSYEQYF. In nucleotides, the CDR3 is TGTGCCAGCAGTACATTGGGACAGACCTCCTACGAGCAGTACTTC.

The V call is TRBV2, the J call TRBJ2-1; 8 bases match TRBD2. The CDR3 loop spans 15 amino acids. The trim removed 7 bases at V and 2 bases at J, leaving 7 bases unmatched. Per the germline V gene, CDR1 is SNHLY and CDR2 is FYNNEI. This chain's CDR3 is CASKMGLDPYNEQFF. CDR3 nucleotides: TGTGCCAGCAAGATGGGACTAGACCCCTACAATGAGCAGTTCTTC.

The genes are TRBV5-1 and TRBJ2-1; weak D call: TRBD1 (5 bases). Per the germline V gene, CDR1 is SGHRS and CDR2 is YFSETQ. This CDR3 spans 14 amino acids. V dropped 0 bases and J dropped 5 bases, with 9 bases sitting between them. CDR3 sequence (DNA): TGCGCCAGCAGCTTGGAGGGGTTGGACAATGAGCAGTTCTTC. Protein product: CASSLEGLDNEQFF.